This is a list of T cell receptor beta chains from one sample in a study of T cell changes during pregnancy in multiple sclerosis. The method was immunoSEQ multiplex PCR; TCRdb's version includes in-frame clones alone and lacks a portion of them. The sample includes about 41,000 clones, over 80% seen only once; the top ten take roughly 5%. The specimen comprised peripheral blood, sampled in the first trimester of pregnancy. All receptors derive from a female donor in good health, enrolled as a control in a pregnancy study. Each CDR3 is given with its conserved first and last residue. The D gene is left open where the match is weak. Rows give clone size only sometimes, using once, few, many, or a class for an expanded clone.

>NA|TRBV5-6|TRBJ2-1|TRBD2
TGTGCCAGCAGCTTGTTGGCTAGCGGGGGGTACAATGAGCAGTTCTTC
CASSLLASGGYNEQFF
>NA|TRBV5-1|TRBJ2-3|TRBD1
TGCGCCAGCAGCTTGGTTGGGACAGGGGGCCCGGGAGGCACAGATACGCAGTATTTT
CASSLVGTGGPGGTDTQYF
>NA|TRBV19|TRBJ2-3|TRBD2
TGTGCCAGTAGTATCCCGAGAGCGGGGGCTCCAGATACGCAGTATTTT
CASSIPRAGAPDTQYF
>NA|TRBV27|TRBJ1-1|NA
TGTGCCAGCAGTTTAGGCTCGAACACTGAAGCTTTCTTT
CASSLGSNTEAFF
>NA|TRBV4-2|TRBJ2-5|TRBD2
TGTGCCAGCAGCCAAGATGGACTAGCGGGAGTTGTGGAGACCCAGTACTTC
CASSQDGLAGVVETQYF
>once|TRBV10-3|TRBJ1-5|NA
TGTGCCATCAAGCAGGGGCACAATCAGCCCCAGCATTTT
CAIKQGHNQPQHF
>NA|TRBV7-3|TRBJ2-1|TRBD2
TGTGCCAGCAGCACGGGACTAGCGGACAATGAGCAGTTCTTC
CASSTGLADNEQFF
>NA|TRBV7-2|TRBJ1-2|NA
TGTGCCAGCAGCTTAGCACTCTATGGCTACACCTTC
CASSLALYGYTF
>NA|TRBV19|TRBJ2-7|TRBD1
TGTGCCAGTAGTATTCCGGGACAGGGTAACCACGAGCAGTACTTC
CASSIPGQGNHEQYF
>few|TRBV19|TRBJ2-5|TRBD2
TGTGCCAGTAGTGAATCCGGGACTAGCGGAGTCGGTGGAGAGACCCAGTACTTC
CASSESGTSGVGGETQYF
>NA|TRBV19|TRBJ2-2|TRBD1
TGTGCCAGTAGTCCCAGGACAGGGGCGAACACCGGGGAGCTGTTTTTT
CASSPRTGANTGELFF
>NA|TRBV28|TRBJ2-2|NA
TGTGCCAGCAGTTTTTTAAGGGGCACCGGGGAGCTGTTTTTT
CASSFLRGTGELFF
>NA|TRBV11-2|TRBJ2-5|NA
TGTGCCAGCAGCTTAGGAGGAGGGGAGACCCAGTACTTC
CASSLGGGETQYF
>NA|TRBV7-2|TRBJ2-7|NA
TGTGCCAGCAGTCCCGGGTGGGACGAGCAGTACTTC
CASSPGWDEQYF
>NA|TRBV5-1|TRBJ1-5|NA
TGCGCCAGCAGCTCAGGACCAGGGGAAGGTCAGCCCCAGCATTTT
CASSSGPGEGQPQHF
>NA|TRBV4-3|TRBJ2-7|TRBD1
TGCGCCAGCAGCCAGGTCCCGGGACAGAGGTACGAGCAGTACTTC
CASSQVPGQRYEQYF
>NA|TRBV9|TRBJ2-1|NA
TGTGCCAGCAGCCCCAGTGTGGCTTACAGGGTCCCTAATTCTTTTGGTTTCTTC
CASSPSVAYRVPNSFGFF
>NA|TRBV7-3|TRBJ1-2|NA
TGTGCCAGCAGCCAGTCGGGGACTAACTATGGCTACACCTTC
CASSQSGTNYGYTF
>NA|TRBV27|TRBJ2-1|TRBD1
TGTGCCAGCAGTTTATGGAGACAGGGTGACAATGAGCAGTTCTTC
CASSLWRQGDNEQFF
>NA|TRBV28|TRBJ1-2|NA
TGTGCCAGCACCTCCTGGCAGGGGAGGGACTATGGCTACACCTTC
CASTSWQGRDYGYTF
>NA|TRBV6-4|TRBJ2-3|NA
TGTGCCAGCAGTGCATCGGGGGACACAGATACGCAGTATTTT
CASSASGDTDTQYF
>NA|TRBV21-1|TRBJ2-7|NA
TGTGCCAGCAGCAAAACCGGGGGAGACGCCTACGAGCAGTACTTC
CASSKTGGDAYEQYF
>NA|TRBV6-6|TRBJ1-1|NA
TGTGCCAGCAGTTACTTTAACCCTCAGTTATCGGCTTTCTTT
CASSYFNPQLSAFF
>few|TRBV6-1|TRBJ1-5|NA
TGTGCCAGCAGTGGGCTTCGTAATCAGCCCCAGCATTTT
CASSGLRNQPQHF
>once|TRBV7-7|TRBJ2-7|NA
TGTGCTAGCAGCTTATCAAGACAGACCCTCGAGCAGTACTTC
CASSLSRQTLEQYF
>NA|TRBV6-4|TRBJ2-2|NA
TGTGCCAGCAGTGACGGAGCGGGGAACACCGGGGAGCTGTTTTTT
CASSDGAGNTGELFF
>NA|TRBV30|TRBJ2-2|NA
TGTGCCTGGAGTGTTCGTAACACCGGGGAGCTGTTTTTT
CAWSVRNTGELFF
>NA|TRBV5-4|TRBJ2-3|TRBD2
TGTGCCAGCAGCTTGGGGGCCAGCGGGGGAGGGGATACGCAGTATTTT
CASSLGASGGGDTQYF
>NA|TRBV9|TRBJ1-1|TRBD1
TGTGCCAGCAGCGTCGACCTACAGGGGGCCATGAACACTGAAGCTTTCTTT
CASSVDLQGAMNTEAFF
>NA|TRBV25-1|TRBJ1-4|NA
TGTGCCAGCAGGAGAGGGATGGGAGAGGAAAAACTGTTTTTT
CASRRGMGEEKLFF
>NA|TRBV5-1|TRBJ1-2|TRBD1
TGCGCCAGCAGCCCACAGGGGTTTGGAGGATATGGCTACACCTTC
CASSPQGFGGYGYTF
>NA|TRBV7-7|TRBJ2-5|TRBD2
TGTGCTAGCAGCCTAGCGGAGAGGGCAGAGACCCAGTACTTC
CASSLAERAETQYF
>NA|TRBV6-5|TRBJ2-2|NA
TGTGCCAGCAGTTACCCCCGGGACACAGGGACCGGGGAGCTGTTTTTT
CASSYPRDTGTGELFF
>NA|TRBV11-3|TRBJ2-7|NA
TGTGCCAGCAGCTTAGGAGGAGGGGCCGAGCAGTACTTC
CASSLGGGAEQYF
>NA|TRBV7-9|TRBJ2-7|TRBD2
TGTGCCAGCAGCTTAGATGCGGGAGGAAAATACGAGCAGTACTTC
CASSLDAGGKYEQYF
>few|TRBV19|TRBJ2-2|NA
TGTGCCAGTAGTCCCCGGGACATACACACCGGGGAGCTGTTTTTT
CASSPRDIHTGELFF
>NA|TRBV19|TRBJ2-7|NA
TGTGCCAGTAGTTCAACAGGGAGCGAGCAGTACTTC
CASSSTGSEQYF
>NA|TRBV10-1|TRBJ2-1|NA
TGCGCCAGCAGTGAATCGGGAAGTGAGCAGTTCTTC
CASSESGSEQFF
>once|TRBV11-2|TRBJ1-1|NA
TGTGCCAGCAGCTTAGATGTTAATACCGGAGTGTACACTGAAGCTTTCTTT
CASSLDVNTGVYTEAFF
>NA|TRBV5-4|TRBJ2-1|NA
TGTGCCAGCAGCTTGGTCTTACGGGATGAGCAGTTCTTC
CASSLVLRDEQFF
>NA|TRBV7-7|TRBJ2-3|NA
TGTGCCAGCAGCCGGACAGTCTTGACCACAGATACGCAGTATTTT
CASSRTVLTTDTQYF
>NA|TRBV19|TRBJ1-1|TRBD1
TGTGCCAGTAGGAACAGGGGGGCCACTGAAGCTTTCTTT
CASRNRGATEAFF
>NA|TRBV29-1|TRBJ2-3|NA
TGCAGCGTTGATGAACGGACAGATACGCAGTATTTT
CSVDERTDTQYF
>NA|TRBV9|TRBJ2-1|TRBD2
TGTGCCAGCAGCGTAGCCGTAGCGGGAGTTATCGGTGAGCAGTTCTTC
CASSVAVAGVIGEQFF
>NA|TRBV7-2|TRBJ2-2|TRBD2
TGTGCCAGCAGCTCATCCCTAGGAGCGGGGGTCACCGGGGAGCTGTTTTTT
CASSSSLGAGVTGELFF
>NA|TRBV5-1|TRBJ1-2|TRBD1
TGCGCCAGCAGCTTGGGGGGACAGGGAGGCTATGGCTACACCTTC
CASSLGGQGGYGYTF
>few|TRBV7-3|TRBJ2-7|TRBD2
TGTGCCAGCAGCTCCGGGGCTAGCGGGGGCGAGCAGTACTTC
CASSSGASGGEQYF
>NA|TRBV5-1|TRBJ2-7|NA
TGCGCCAGCAGCTTACAGGGATCCTACGAGCAGTACTTC
CASSLQGSYEQYF
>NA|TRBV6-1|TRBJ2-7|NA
TGTGCCAGCAGTGAAGCGGCAGAGGCCTCCTACGAGCAGTACTTC
CASSEAAEASYEQYF
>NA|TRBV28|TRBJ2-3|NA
TGTGCCAGCAGTTTTAGGCCGGGGTACACAGATACGCAGTATTTT
CASSFRPGYTDTQYF
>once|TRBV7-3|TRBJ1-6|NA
TGTGCCAGCAGCTTAACCAGCAGGGGCCGAGATTCACCCCTCCACTTT
CASSLTSRGRDSPLHF
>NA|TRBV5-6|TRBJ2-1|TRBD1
TGTGCCAGCAGCTTGGCCGGAGCAGGGGGTAACAATGAGCAGTTCTTC
CASSLAGAGGNNEQFF